These T cell receptor beta chains were read from a single sample in a study of PD-1 blockade in mismatch repair-deficient tumors. Profiling relied on immunoSEQ multiplex PCR, and the TCRdb table lists in-frame clones only, not all of them. The sample records 20,000 to 25,000 clones, roughly 81% being singletons. Source: peripheral blood, taken 2 weeks after starting pembrolizumab. The source is an adult with mismatch repair-deficient cancer. Both conserved end residues are part of each CDR3. Fields, in order: clone size, D gene, J gene, V gene, CDR3 DNA, CDR3 protein. The D gene is left open where the match is weak. Size is stated for part of the rows, as once, few or many counts, or as a class when the clone is expanded.

abundance: NA
d_gene: NA
j_gene: TRBJ2-1
v_gene: TRBV13
CDR3nt: TGTGCCAGCAGCTTATGGTCGGCTAACAATGAGCAGTTCTTC
CDR3aa: CASSLWSANNEQFF

abundance: NA
d_gene: NA
j_gene: TRBJ1-2
v_gene: TRBV2
CDR3nt: TGTGCCAGCAGTGATTCACCAAACTATGGCTACACCTTC
CDR3aa: CASSDSPNYGYTF

abundance: NA
d_gene: TRBD1
j_gene: TRBJ1-5
v_gene: TRBV4-1
CDR3nt: TGCGCCAGCAGCCAAGATCGAGGACAGGGGGGCGGTCAGCCCCAGCATTTT
CDR3aa: CASSQDRGQGGGQPQHF

abundance: few
d_gene: NA
j_gene: TRBJ2-7
v_gene: TRBV4-2
CDR3nt: TGTGCCAGCAGCCAAGAGCTGTGGGACACCCTCTCCTACGAGCAGTACTTC
CDR3aa: CASSQELWDTLSYEQYF

abundance: NA
d_gene: TRBD1
j_gene: TRBJ2-7
v_gene: TRBV5-5
CDR3nt: TGTGCCACAAGACAGGGGGCCCGGGGGGAGCAGTACTTC
CDR3aa: CATRQGARGEQYF

abundance: NA
d_gene: TRBD1
j_gene: TRBJ2-4
v_gene: TRBV28
CDR3nt: TGTGCCAGCAGTTTGGATTCGAACCCTCGGGACAGGGCTCTAAGCGAAAACATTCAGTACTTC
CDR3aa: CASSLDSNPRDRALSENIQYF

abundance: NA
d_gene: TRBD2
j_gene: TRBJ2-1
v_gene: TRBV9
CDR3nt: TGTGCCAGCAGCGGACAGGGGACTAGCGCCTACAATGAGCAGTTCTTC
CDR3aa: CASSGQGTSAYNEQFF

abundance: few
d_gene: NA
j_gene: TRBJ2-7
v_gene: TRBV4-1
CDR3nt: TGCGCCAGCAGCCAAGACTCCAGGCGCGAGCAGTACTTC
CDR3aa: CASSQDSRREQYF

abundance: NA
d_gene: NA
j_gene: TRBJ2-5
v_gene: TRBV7-9
CDR3nt: TGTGCCAGCAGCTTAAGGGGTGAGACCCAGTACTTC
CDR3aa: CASSLRGETQYF

abundance: once
d_gene: TRBD2
j_gene: TRBJ2-7
v_gene: TRBV28
CDR3nt: TGTGCCAGCAGTTTATGGGGGGGAGGGCTAGCGGGAAGTTCATACGAGCAGTACTTC
CDR3aa: CASSLWGGGLAGSSYEQYF

abundance: medium-sized
d_gene: NA
j_gene: TRBJ2-7
v_gene: TRBV6-1
CDR3nt: TGTGCCAGCAGTGAATCGAGGTCCTACGAGCAGTACTTC
CDR3aa: CASSESRSYEQYF

abundance: NA
d_gene: TRBD2
j_gene: TRBJ2-7
v_gene: TRBV5-1
CDR3nt: TGCGCCAGCAGCCTAGCGGGAGGACTCGAGCAGTACTTC
CDR3aa: CASSLAGGLEQYF

abundance: NA
d_gene: NA
j_gene: TRBJ2-1
v_gene: TRBV20-1
CDR3nt: TGCAGTGCTCATCCCTACAATGAGCAGTTCTTC
CDR3aa: CSAHPYNEQFF

abundance: NA
d_gene: NA
j_gene: TRBJ2-7
v_gene: TRBV30
CDR3nt: TGTGCCTGCCTACCCGGCGGTGTCCACGAGCAGTACTTC
CDR3aa: CACLPGGVHEQYF

abundance: NA
d_gene: TRBD1
j_gene: TRBJ1-1
v_gene: TRBV5-1
CDR3nt: TGCGCCAGCAGCTTGGGACAGGGAGGTTTAACTGAAGCTTTCTTT
CDR3aa: CASSLGQGGLTEAFF

abundance: NA
d_gene: NA
j_gene: TRBJ2-2
v_gene: TRBV27
CDR3nt: TGTGCCAGCCGGAGGGGGGTGGCCGGGGAGCTGTTTTTT
CDR3aa: CASRRGVAGELFF

abundance: NA
d_gene: TRBD2
j_gene: TRBJ2-7
v_gene: TRBV11-2
CDR3nt: TGTGCCAGCAGCTTTAGGACTAGCGGGGTTACCTCCTACGAGCAGTACTTC
CDR3aa: CASSFRTSGVTSYEQYF

abundance: NA
d_gene: TRBD2
j_gene: TRBJ2-7
v_gene: TRBV7-9
CDR3nt: TGTGCCAGCAGCTCCCGGGGGGACGAGCAGTACTTC
CDR3aa: CASSSRGDEQYF

abundance: once
d_gene: NA
j_gene: TRBJ2-7
v_gene: TRBV11-2
CDR3nt: TGTGCCAGCAGCTTAGGAACGTCGAGCTACGAGCAGTACTTC
CDR3aa: CASSLGTSSYEQYF

abundance: NA
d_gene: NA
j_gene: TRBJ1-1
v_gene: TRBV29-1
CDR3nt: TGCAGCGTTGAAGCGGGCGGTACTGAAGCTTTCTTT
CDR3aa: CSVEAGGTEAFF

abundance: NA
d_gene: NA
j_gene: TRBJ2-6
v_gene: TRBV7-3
CDR3nt: TGTGCCAGCAGCCTTACGGCGGGGTCTGGGGCCAACGTCCTGACTTTC
CDR3aa: CASSLTAGSGANVLTF

abundance: NA
d_gene: NA
j_gene: TRBJ2-7
v_gene: TRBV4-2
CDR3nt: TGTGCCAGCAGCCAAGATTTCAGCTACGAGCAGTACTTC
CDR3aa: CASSQDFSYEQYF

abundance: NA
d_gene: NA
j_gene: TRBJ2-7
v_gene: TRBV4-1
CDR3nt: TGCGCCAGCAGCCAAGAACAGAGGGCCCACACCTACGAGCAGTACTTC
CDR3aa: CASSQEQRAHTYEQYF

abundance: NA
d_gene: NA
j_gene: TRBJ2-1
v_gene: TRBV6-6
CDR3nt: TGTGCCAGCAGTTACGCCCAGGGGAGGGGGGAGCAGTTCTTC
CDR3aa: CASSYAQGRGEQFF

abundance: few
d_gene: TRBD1
j_gene: TRBJ2-7
v_gene: TRBV6-1
CDR3nt: TGTGCCAGCAGTGCCGGGACAGGGTTATACGAGCAGTACTTC
CDR3aa: CASSAGTGLYEQYF

abundance: NA
d_gene: NA
j_gene: TRBJ2-1
v_gene: TRBV5-4
CDR3nt: TGTGCCAGCAGCTTGGAATACAGGAATGAGCAGTTCTTC
CDR3aa: CASSLEYRNEQFF

abundance: NA
d_gene: NA
j_gene: TRBJ1-2
v_gene: TRBV6-5
CDR3nt: TGTGCCAGCAGTCAAACAGGTTACGTCTATGGCTACACCTTC
CDR3aa: CASSQTGYVYGYTF

abundance: NA
d_gene: NA
j_gene: TRBJ2-7
v_gene: TRBV7-9
CDR3nt: TGTGCCAGCATAGAAATGAGGGACGGCGATTCCCCCTACGAGCAGTACTTC
CDR3aa: CASIEMRDGDSPYEQYF

abundance: NA
d_gene: NA
j_gene: TRBJ2-6
v_gene: TRBV5-1
CDR3nt: TGCGCCAGCAGCAGGGGAGACTCTGGGGCCAACGTCCTGACTTTC
CDR3aa: CASSRGDSGANVLTF

abundance: NA
d_gene: NA
j_gene: TRBJ2-7
v_gene: TRBV4-1
CDR3nt: TGCGCCAGCAGCCAGGCGGGTTCCTCCAACAAGCAGTACTTC
CDR3aa: CASSQAGSSNKQYF

abundance: NA
d_gene: TRBD2
j_gene: TRBJ2-1
v_gene: TRBV27
CDR3nt: TGTGCCAGCAGTCCGGTAAAAGGTAGCGGGCAGACTAATGAGCAGTTCTTC
CDR3aa: CASSPVKGSGQTNEQFF

abundance: NA
d_gene: NA
j_gene: TRBJ2-7
v_gene: TRBV14
CDR3nt: TGTGCCAGCAGCCCCAGCTACGAGCAGTACTTC
CDR3aa: CASSPSYEQYF

abundance: NA
d_gene: TRBD1
j_gene: TRBJ2-7
v_gene: TRBV27
CDR3nt: TGTGCCAGCCGTAGAGCGACAGGGTTGAGCTCCTACGAGCAGTACTTC
CDR3aa: CASRRATGLSSYEQYF

abundance: NA
d_gene: NA
j_gene: TRBJ1-5
v_gene: TRBV27
CDR3nt: TGTGCCAGCAGCGGACGGGTGTATCAGCCCCAGCATTTT
CDR3aa: CASSGRVYQPQHF

abundance: NA
d_gene: NA
j_gene: TRBJ2-2
v_gene: TRBV11-2
CDR3nt: TGTGCCAGCAGCTTGGTTCCACTTAATGGGGAGCTGTTTTTT
CDR3aa: CASSLVPLNGELFF

abundance: NA
d_gene: NA
j_gene: TRBJ1-1
v_gene: TRBV6-1
CDR3nt: TGTGCCAGCGGGGATGGGAACACTGAAGCTTTCTTT
CDR3aa: CASGDGNTEAFF

abundance: NA
d_gene: TRBD1
j_gene: TRBJ1-2
v_gene: TRBV27
CDR3nt: TGTGCCAGCAGTCAGAACCGGGACAGCTATGGCTACACCTTC
CDR3aa: CASSQNRDSYGYTF

abundance: NA
d_gene: NA
j_gene: TRBJ2-6
v_gene: TRBV5-1
CDR3nt: TGCGCCAGCAGCTTGGATGGCAGCCGCTCTGGGGCCAACGTCCTGACTTTC
CDR3aa: CASSLDGSRSGANVLTF

abundance: once
d_gene: NA
j_gene: TRBJ2-1
v_gene: TRBV14
CDR3nt: TGTGCCAGCAGCCAGGGACTGGAGTACAATGAGCAGTTCTTC
CDR3aa: CASSQGLEYNEQFF

abundance: NA
d_gene: TRBD1
j_gene: TRBJ2-7
v_gene: TRBV19
CDR3nt: TGTGCCAGTAGCGGAAGATCGACAGGGGCTGGCGAGCAGTACTTC
CDR3aa: CASSGRSTGAGEQYF

abundance: NA
d_gene: NA
j_gene: TRBJ2-5
v_gene: TRBV13
CDR3nt: TGTGCCAGCAGCGGCCGGGGGGCGGGTTTTTCCCCAGAGACCCAGTACTTC
CDR3aa: CASSGRGAGFSPETQYF

abundance: NA
d_gene: NA
j_gene: TRBJ2-7
v_gene: TRBV5-1
CDR3nt: TGCGCCAGCAGCCACTACCGGGACACCTCCTACGAGCAGTACTTC
CDR3aa: CASSHYRDTSYEQYF

abundance: NA
d_gene: NA
j_gene: TRBJ2-1
v_gene: TRBV5-8
CDR3nt: TGTGCCAGCAGCTTTGACAGTTACAATGAGCAGTTCTTC
CDR3aa: CASSFDSYNEQFF

abundance: NA
d_gene: TRBD2
j_gene: TRBJ2-2
v_gene: TRBV5-4
CDR3nt: TGTGCCAGCAGCCCAGGACTAGCGGGCACCGGGGAGCTGTTTTTT
CDR3aa: CASSPGLAGTGELFF

abundance: NA
d_gene: NA
j_gene: TRBJ2-3
v_gene: TRBV2
CDR3nt: TGTGCCAGCACCCGAACCTGGGCTGATACGCAGTATTTT
CDR3aa: CASTRTWADTQYF

abundance: NA
d_gene: TRBD2
j_gene: TRBJ2-7
v_gene: TRBV27
CDR3nt: TGTGCCAGCAAGGCCTTGACTAGCGGGGGGAACTACGAGCAGTACTTC
CDR3aa: CASKALTSGGNYEQYF

abundance: medium-sized
d_gene: NA
j_gene: TRBJ2-5
v_gene: TRBV19
CDR3nt: TGTGCCAGTAGTATACAGGGTAGGCAAGAGACCCAGTACTTC
CDR3aa: CASSIQGRQETQYF

abundance: NA
d_gene: TRBD2
j_gene: TRBJ2-2
v_gene: TRBV4-1
CDR3nt: TGCGCCAGCAGCGCCCGACTAGCGGGAGGGCGGACCGGGGAGCTGTTTTTT
CDR3aa: CASSARLAGGRTGELFF

abundance: NA
d_gene: NA
j_gene: TRBJ2-5
v_gene: TRBV19
CDR3nt: TGTGCCAGTAGTATAGCGAGGGGCCAAGAGACCCAGTACTTC
CDR3aa: CASSIARGQETQYF

abundance: NA
d_gene: NA
j_gene: TRBJ2-7
v_gene: TRBV10-1
CDR3nt: TGCGCCAGCAGTGAGACAGAGGCCTACGAGCAGTACTTC
CDR3aa: CASSETEAYEQYF

abundance: NA
d_gene: TRBD2
j_gene: TRBJ2-7
v_gene: TRBV5-6
CDR3nt: TGTGCCAGCAGCTTCGATAGCGGGAGTATCGAGCAGTACTTC
CDR3aa: CASSFDSGSIEQYF

abundance: NA
d_gene: NA
j_gene: TRBJ2-5
v_gene: TRBV10-3
CDR3nt: TGTGCCATCAGTGGTGGGTTGGGGCAAGAGACCCAGTACTTC
CDR3aa: CAISGGLGQETQYF

abundance: NA
d_gene: TRBD1
j_gene: TRBJ2-5
v_gene: TRBV28
CDR3nt: TGTGCCAGCAGTCGACCGGGACAGGGTTCCGAAGAGACCCAGTACTTC
CDR3aa: CASSRPGQGSEETQYF

abundance: NA
d_gene: TRBD2
j_gene: TRBJ2-7
v_gene: TRBV7-2
CDR3nt: TGTGCCAGCAGCTTACTAGCGGAGACCCGTCTCTACGAGCAGTACTTC
CDR3aa: CASSLLAETRLYEQYF

abundance: NA
d_gene: TRBD1
j_gene: TRBJ2-7
v_gene: TRBV10-1
CDR3nt: TGCGCCAGCAGCCATGGACAGGGATCCTACGAGCAGTACTTC
CDR3aa: CASSHGQGSYEQYF

abundance: few
d_gene: NA
j_gene: TRBJ1-1
v_gene: TRBV2
CDR3nt: TGTGCCAGCAGTGCGAGGGGCTCGGGGACTGAAGCTTTCTTT
CDR3aa: CASSARGSGTEAFF

abundance: few
d_gene: NA
j_gene: TRBJ2-7
v_gene: TRBV5-1
CDR3nt: TGCGCCAGCAGCCTGACAGACTCCTACGAGCAGTACTTC
CDR3aa: CASSLTDSYEQYF

abundance: NA
d_gene: NA
j_gene: TRBJ1-4
v_gene: TRBV19
CDR3nt: TGTGCCAGTAGTACCCGACAGAGCCCTAATGAAAAACTGTTTTTT
CDR3aa: CASSTRQSPNEKLFF

abundance: few
d_gene: NA
j_gene: TRBJ1-2
v_gene: TRBV19
CDR3nt: TGTGCCAGGTCCCACTATGGCTACACCTTC
CDR3aa: CARSHYGYTF